This TCR beta chain was sequenced for a study of cytomegalovirus exposure and HLA in healthy donors (dated by TCRdb to the late 2010s). Background for the entire study: In an earlier analysis of 550 to 750 of the donors, approximately 300 Gb of sequence data and approximately 120 million unique TCR beta sequences from 150 million to 200 million T cells were reported. To study patterns of TCR occurrence, a later analysis re-analyzed previously published TCR beta repertoires from around 670 donors and added high-resolution HLA genotyping. A separate validation cohort of 100 to 150 different subjects was used in addition to the approximately 700-subject first cohort. Across 300 to 500 genotyped donors of the cohort, an average of roughly 250,000 unique TCR beta nucleotide sequences per donor were sequenced, and 15% to 20% of those sequences were non-productive. Donor age, sex, ethnicity and CMV serostatus were compiled alongside the repertoire data. Class I and class II HLA loci were covered by the typing at four-digit resolution. Rather than using new phenotypic data, the later analysis identified candidate immune exposures from TCR beta sequences and from how often those sequences occurred across donors. The study profiled the T cell repertoires of 666 subjects by immunosequencing and related them to cytomegalovirus serostatus. A later genetic analysis used genome-wide SNP genotypes for about 55% of the 666 donors, treating that subset as a discovery cohort. High-throughput TCR immunosequencing, statistical association of individual TCRs with disease status, and machine learning were combined to predict cytomegalovirus infection status. Every discovery cohort repertoire had been produced on one sequencing platform. Of the 398 genotyped donors, 70% to 90% were placed in the genetic ancestry cluster associated with self-reported Caucasian donors. Typing coverage differed by locus: A, B, C, DRB1 and DQB1 were typed in roughly 629-630 donors, DQA1 in about 500, DPA1 in 600 to 610, and DPB1 in roughly 470. About 330 gigabases of sequencing data and 70 million to 95 million unique TCR sequences made up an early release that covered fewer than 650 HLA-typed donors. In an earlier analysis of a few hundred of the donors, high-throughput TCR beta sequencing was used to judge whether each TCR beta V gene segment behaved as functional or pseudogenic. The study was designed to test whether signatures of past pathogen exposure could be identified by cataloging public T cell receptors. Several DR-DQ haplotypes were handled as single units for association and clustering because linkage in the cohort was strong. Points the paper makes about the study in general: The classifier was reported to diagnose cytomegalovirus status with high specificity and sensitivity in both the original cohort and the validation cohort. In vitro tests confirmed that a few of the cytomegalovirus-associated TCR beta chains recognize cytomegalovirus antigens. Sequencing depth was assumed to be roughly uniform across donors in the presence/absence analyses, though that assumption may not hold. Some IMGT-functional V segments, including TRBV6-2 and TRBV6-3, could not be distinguished by the 87-base-pair reads and were therefore excluded. The earlier analysis of approximately 540 of the donors excluded about 16 rarely observed V segments, including chromosome 9 orphons, because counts were too low. A cluster of highly shared sequence variants was judged likely to represent a technical artifact of the sequencing pipeline. Correlated functional status among segregating V segments might reflect linkage disequilibrium, but an unknown experimental factor could not be ruled out. A later analysis found that HLA-associated TCR beta chains were more clonally expanded and had lower generation probabilities than equally common non-associated chains. A further reported finding was that TCR beta sequences accurately predicted the HLA-A and HLA-B alleles for most subjects in the first cohort. The study gave a list of about 170 TCR beta chains associated with cytomegalovirus. Because some donors lacked HLA typing at each locus, the association tests relied only on the typed subset. In a later analysis, TCR association rates were found to vary across HLA loci, with the most associated TCRs seen for DRB1 alleles and the fewest for HLA-C alleles. In a later genetic analysis, fewer N-insertions in productive TCRs were reported among donors in an Asian-associated ancestry cluster than the 666-donor mean. Most CMV-associated TCR beta chains appeared to be HLA-restricted in a later analysis, and the HLA associations seemed to be driven largely by CMV exposure. CMV serostatus was the only immune exposure information available for the cohort. This cohort had only TCR beta chains sequenced, and the lack of alpha or paired-chain data limited which features could be detected. In an earlier analysis of more than 450 of the donors, most TCR beta V segments were observed in productive rearrangements about 90% or about 30% of the time, broadly matching IMGT annotations. It was suggested by the authors that the approach could potentially be generalized to other disease states and immunological phenotypes. At a false discovery rate of 0.05, a later analysis linked around 17,000 TCR beta sequences to specific HLA alleles. Across donors, most TCR sequences were observed very rarely, whereas some public TCRs were present in many individuals. According to a later analysis, parvovirus B19, influenza, CMV and Epstein-Barr virus appeared linked to several top co-occurrence clusters. An association between a missense DCLRE1C variant and V-gene and J-gene trimming of TCR beta chains was found in a later genetic analysis and replicated in an independent cohort. Strong co-occurrence of HLA alleles, especially DR and DQ, made assigning TCR associations to individual alleles difficult.

The library was produced with the immunoSEQ multiplex PCR assay. The multiplex PCR relied on a mix of 60 forward primers for TCR Vbeta segments and 13 reverse primers for TCR Jbeta segments. The CDR3 region of rearranged TCR beta genes was amplified from genomic DNA with a multiplex PCR assay. The Illumina HiSeq System was used to sequence the amplified TCR beta libraries as 87-base-pair reads. The authors' pipeline ran thus. In a later analysis, tens of millions of unique TCR beta chains were counted across the roughly 610 repertoires, and approximately 11 million of these chains were shared by at least two donors. Raw reads were error-corrected and collapsed into unique sequences by a nearest-neighbor algorithm in which closely related sequences were merged to remove PCR and sequencing errors. V, D and J gene segments were assigned by aligning CDR3 sequences to IMGT reference sequences. For a sequence to be retained, a match of at least six nucleotides to both a V gene segment and a J gene segment was required. Rearrangements were classified as productive when the CDR3 lacked stop codons and remained in frame with V and J, and all other rearrangements were classified as non-productive. Following IMGT convention, CDR3 was defined as the stretch from the second conserved V-encoded cysteine to the conserved J-encoded phenylalanine. The earlier analysis of some 550 of the donors excluded any sequence lacking an unambiguous match to a single V gene segment. An earlier analysis of about 590 of the donors classified V segments as functional when productive rearrangements were above 56.7% and as segregating when the standard deviation between donors was above 5%. A statistical classification framework was developed to diagnose cytomegalovirus status using the catalog of TCR beta chain sequences. In a later analysis, V and J genes were assigned by comparing TCR nucleotide sequences against IMGT/GENE-DB human TR gene sequences. In a later analysis, CDR3 sequences and most-parsimonious VDJ recombination scenarios were assigned using the TCRdist pipeline. A later analysis defined each TCR beta chain by its CDR3 amino acid sequence plus V-gene family, and excluded reads lacking a unique V-gene family. As a way to deal with suspected cross-contamination and a sequencing artifact, a later analysis dropped 640 or so nucleotide sequences that were highly shared and had low generation probability. In a later analysis, a clonal expansion index was calculated for each public chain from normalized within-repertoire ranks of inferred template counts. In a later analysis, generation probabilities were computed using a VDJ recombination model fitted to out-of-frame rearrangements, and the results were checked against IGoR. A later analysis scored TCR-TCR, TCR-HLA and TCR-CMV co-occurrence with hypergeometric tests, applying a repertoire-size bias correction to TCR pairs. To estimate false discovery rates, a later analysis permuted the HLA or CMV assignments 20 times. A later analysis grouped co-occurring TCRs with DBSCAN, adding TCRdist sequence similarity when clustering within HLA-allele-positive subsets. Repertoires with fewer than 30,000 or more than 120,000 public chains were left out of co-occurrence clustering, as were about five repertoires with anomalous nucleotide sharing. TCRdb holds this immuneACCESS table with in-frame rearrangements only. Some clones are missing; in checked studies, unresolved V genes explain under half, and the rest has no known cause. V, J and clone size are taken as reported in that table, and D and trimming were inferred from the DNA itself. The sample yields roughly 200,000 clones; roughly 70% were counted once. Of the sample, about 3% falls within the top ten clones.

In total, approximately 610 healthy bone marrow donors made up the cohort. All cohort members were sampled while nominally healthy, although unrecorded immune exposures were likely present. The donor tested CMV seropositive, placing the donor among the 289 seropositive members of the cohort. Each donor provided a peripheral blood sample, and peripheral blood mononuclear cells were used for TCR beta sequencing. Genomic DNA extraction from the blood cell samples was performed with the Qiagen DNeasy Blood Extraction Kit. As concerns this clone: This receptor's antigen is unknown. Base quality data are lacking; no much larger clone is found one base away.

The CDR3 numbers 11 residues from cysteine through phenylalanine. Only the CDR3 portion is preserved as DNA: 33 bases, with reading frame beginning at the first base. From the germline V gene (reference sequence), CDR1 is SEHNR and CDR2 is FQNEAQ. Trimming at the junction amounts to 6 bases on V and 1 base on J, and the germline ends lie 3 bases apart. Recombination linked TRBV7-9 to TRBJ1-1; no D gene can be assigned with confidence. Sequencing was performed on PBMCs. The source is a man aged 35 to 55 in good health and CMV-seropositive. Here the CDR3 is given as CASRANTEAFF. The bases are TGTGCCAGCAGAGCGAACACTGAAGCTTTCTTT.